Below, one TCR beta chain is given with its context. In germline, CDR1 is MDHEN, CDR2 SYDVKM. Losses at the gene ends were 7 bases for V and 9 bases for J; bases not matched to a gene: 7. The CDR3 runs 13 residues. These data originate in a study of blood T cell repertoires in COVID-19. Study-wide background: There were acute and convalescent COVID-19 samples, and they came from the United States, Italy and Spain. PBMCs, B-cell-depleted T cells, or T cells provided the cDNA or gDNA that made up the material.

In the original analysis: The authors estimated nucleated cell counts from reference gene primer amplification. Only in-frame clones appear in the TCRdb table, and some are missing; sequencing was by immunoSEQ multiplex PCR. V and J calls and clone size are those listed in that table; D and trimming were worked out from the DNA. The data contain 150,000 to 200,000 clones, less than 80% of them singletons. The V gene is TRBV28, the J gene TRBJ2-1; 9 bases line up with TRBD2. The source material was peripheral blood. The clonotype comes from a man aged 45-60 years who had recovered from COVID-19. This CDR3 reads CASNSGLAGEQFF. In nucleotides, the CDR3 is TGTGCCAGCAACTCGGGACTAGCAGGTGAGCAGTTCTTC. The full variable domain, rest sourced from reference TRBV28 and TRBJ2-1, is DVKVTQSSRYLVKRTGEKVFLECVQDMDHENMFWYRQDPGLGLRLIYFSYDVKMKEKGDIPEGYSVSREKKERFSLILESASTNQTSMYLCASNSGLAGEQFFGPGTRLTVL.